This T cell receptor beta chain emerged from a study of blood T cell repertoires in COVID-19. Study context: Samples taken during acute and convalescent COVID-19 were collected in the United States, Italy and Spain. In each case, the material was cDNA or gDNA derived from T cells, B-cell-depleted T cells, or PBMCs.

As originally analysed: By means of reference gene primer amplification, nucleated cell counts were estimated. The table came from immunoSEQ multiplex PCR; TCRdb's copy has only in-frame clones and leaves some out. V and J calls and clone size are given by that table; D and trimming were obtained from the DNA. The sample has over 250,000 clones, about 85% seen once. Participant age was roughly 18 to 89 years, and participants resided in fewer than 25 US areas. This receptor was taken from a woman aged 45-60 years who had recovered from COVID-19. The sequencing input was PBMCs or T cells enriched from blood (not recorded which).

The CDR3 spells CASSPPTGFSYNEQFF. The CDR3 nucleotides read TGTGCCAGCAGCCCCCCGACGGGGTTTTCCTACAATGAGCAGTTCTTC. The chain carries TRBV9 and TRBJ2-1; a weak D match, TRBD2 (5 bases). The CDR3 is 16 residues long. The germline CDR1 and CDR2 sequences are SGDLS and YYNGEE. The V and J ends lost 4 bases and 1 base respectively, with 15 bases between them.